The T cell receptor (beta chain) under discussion was sequenced for a study of T cells after yellow fever vaccination. Study outcomes and limitations: Repertoires obtained by FACS sorting could include abundant clonotypes that entered as contaminants from the bulk population. Subsequent booster samples again held most clones from primary vaccination (96% CD4, approximately 86% CD8).

This clonotype was seen many times. Its antigen remains unidentified. Making TCR cDNA involved 5'RACE template switching, which added UMIs and a universal primer site. TCRdb reprocessed the 5' RACE reads via MiXCR and lists one record per CDR3 protein. The table lists about 130,000 distinct CDR3 sequences, 6% to 8% of them singletons. Specimen: CD4+ T cells sorted from PBMCs, collected 10 days after the first yellow fever vaccination. This receptor was obtained from a man aged 18 to 30 who received the YFV17D yellow fever vaccine.

For the CDR3, the DNA is TGTGCCAGCAGTGAAGGGCAGGGGAGCGGCATTCAGTACTTC. This gives the protein CASSEGQGSGIQYF. The chain is built from TRBV25-1 and TRBJ2-4, with a weak D call TRBD1 (6 bases). The germline V gene has CDR1 MGHDK and CDR2 SYGVNS. The CDR3 runs 14 residues. Trimming removed 2 bases at V and 9 bases at J, with 14 bases between.